This T cell receptor (beta chain) is from a study of blood T cell repertoires in COVID-19. The study recruited people aged roughly 18 to 95 years across approximately 24 US areas. Produced via immunoSEQ multiplex PCR; TCRdb's table is partial and in-frame only. The table includes around 240,000 clones, roughly 86% detected once. From germline, CDR1 is SQVTM and CDR2 ANQGSEA. V was cut by 0 bases and J by 7 bases, with 15 bases left in between. This CDR3 comprises 14 residues. The sequenced sample was PBMCs or T cells enriched from blood (not recorded which). This sequence was found in a woman aged 45-65 years who had recovered from COVID-19. V gene TRBV29-1 combines with J gene TRBJ1-2; D remains ambiguous. The CDR3 sequence is CSVEDHGQLGGYTF. Written as DNA, the CDR3 is TGCAGCGTTGAAGATCACGGGCAACTAGGTGGCTACACCTTC.